The rows below give T cell receptor beta chains drawn from one sample of a study of OX40 agonist ivuxolimab in advanced cancers. Generated by immunoSEQ multiplex PCR, the TCRdb table keeps only in-frame clones and is missing some. The sample shows 65,000 to 95,000 clones, roughly 88% of them seen only once. This specimen was CD4+ or CD8+ T cells sorted from blood, taken in a trial of the OX40 agonist ivuxolimab. The origin of the receptors is an adult with an advanced solid tumor such as melanoma, head and neck, liver or kidney cancer. The CDR3 runs from the conserved cysteine through the conserved F or W. Fields, in order: V gene, J gene, clone size, D gene, CDR3 DNA, CDR3 protein. A D gene is named only where the DNA matches it firmly. Not all rows give a size; the values are once, few, many and, for expanded clones, a class.

v_gene: TRBV4-3; j_gene: TRBJ2-7; abundance: -; d_gene: -; CDR3nt: TGCGCCAGCAGCCAAGGGTTGTCCTACGAGCAGTACTTC; CDR3aa: CASSQGLSYEQYF
v_gene: TRBV4-1; j_gene: TRBJ1-2; abundance: once; d_gene: TRBD1; CDR3nt: TGCGCCAGCAGCCAAGATCTTAGGAGGACAGGCTCTTTAGGCTACACCTTC; CDR3aa: CASSQDLRRTGSLGYTF
v_gene: TRBV10-1; j_gene: TRBJ1-4; abundance: -; d_gene: -; CDR3nt: TGCGCCAGCAGTGAATATGAGGACTCTGAAAAACTGTTTTTT; CDR3aa: CASSEYEDSEKLFF
v_gene: TRBV5-1; j_gene: TRBJ2-1; abundance: -; d_gene: TRBD1; CDR3nt: TGCGCCAGCCGAACCGGACAGGGCCGAGTTTATGAGCAGTTCTTC; CDR3aa: CASRTGQGRVYEQFF
v_gene: TRBV7-2; j_gene: TRBJ2-5; abundance: -; d_gene: TRBD2; CDR3nt: TGTGCCAGCAGCCGAGCGGGACGATCCCAAGAGACCCAGTACTTC; CDR3aa: CASSRAGRSQETQYF
v_gene: TRBV9; j_gene: TRBJ2-1; abundance: -; d_gene: TRBD2; CDR3nt: TGTGCCAGCAGCTCCCCAGGGGGGGGACTAGCGTACAATGAGCAGTTCTTC; CDR3aa: CASSSPGGGLAYNEQFF
v_gene: TRBV7-9; j_gene: TRBJ2-7; abundance: -; d_gene: TRBD2; CDR3nt: TGTGCCAGCAGCTCCCCCCGTGGCGGGAGGAACGACGAGCAGTACTTC; CDR3aa: CASSSPRGGRNDEQYF
v_gene: TRBV7-9; j_gene: TRBJ2-1; abundance: -; d_gene: -; CDR3nt: TGTGCCAGCAGCTTGCAGACAGCAAACAATGAGCAGTTCTTC; CDR3aa: CASSLQTANNEQFF
v_gene: TRBV19; j_gene: TRBJ1-5; abundance: -; d_gene: -; CDR3nt: TGTGCCAGTAGTATAGCGGAAGCGTATAGCAATCAGCCCCAGCATTTT; CDR3aa: CASSIAEAYSNQPQHF
v_gene: TRBV5-1; j_gene: TRBJ2-7; abundance: -; d_gene: -; CDR3nt: TGCGCCAGCAGCAAAGGAGCTGGTCTTATCTACGAGCAGTACTTC; CDR3aa: CASSKGAGLIYEQYF
v_gene: TRBV18; j_gene: TRBJ2-7; abundance: -; d_gene: TRBD1; CDR3nt: TGTGCCAGCTCACCGGGGAACAGGGGTAGGGCCTACGAGCAGTACTTC; CDR3aa: CASSPGNRGRAYEQYF
v_gene: TRBV5-3; j_gene: TRBJ2-2; abundance: -; d_gene: TRBD1; CDR3nt: TGTGCCAGAAGCTTGGACAGGGGTCAAACCGGGGAGCTGTTTTTT; CDR3aa: CARSLDRGQTGELFF
v_gene: TRBV6-5; j_gene: TRBJ1-2; abundance: -; d_gene: -; CDR3nt: TGTGCCAGCAGTTACCTCGGGGGTCTGGGCTATGGCTACACCTTC; CDR3aa: CASSYLGGLGYGYTF
v_gene: TRBV14; j_gene: TRBJ1-6; abundance: once; d_gene: -; CDR3nt: TGTGCCAGCAGCCAAGACGGGCGCCAGCCCCTCCACTTT; CDR3aa: CASSQDGRQPLHF
v_gene: TRBV19; j_gene: TRBJ1-5; abundance: -; d_gene: -; CDR3nt: TGTGCCAGTAGTGGGGGGGGCAGGGGCAGCAATCAGCCCCAGCATTTT; CDR3aa: CASSGGGRGSNQPQHF
v_gene: TRBV12-5; j_gene: TRBJ1-4; abundance: -; d_gene: -; CDR3nt: TGTGCTAGTGCCTCCGGGGGGGCAACTAATGAAAAACTGTTTTTT; CDR3aa: CASASGGATNEKLFF
v_gene: TRBV2; j_gene: TRBJ2-4; abundance: -; d_gene: -; CDR3nt: TGTGCCAGCCGGGAAAACATTCAGTACTTC; CDR3aa: CASRENIQYF
v_gene: TRBV12-1; j_gene: TRBJ2-7; abundance: -; d_gene: -; CDR3nt: TGTGCCAGCAGCCGCGTGATTCCCCCTATGCACGAGCAGTACTTC; CDR3aa: CASSRVIPPMHEQYF
v_gene: TRBV5-5; j_gene: TRBJ2-3; abundance: -; d_gene: TRBD2; CDR3nt: TGTGCCAGCAGCTTGGCGGCAGCGGGGGGGGCAGATACGCAGTATTTT; CDR3aa: CASSLAAAGGADTQYF
v_gene: TRBV18; j_gene: TRBJ2-1; abundance: -; d_gene: TRBD2; CDR3nt: TGTGCCAGCTCACCAGATATAGCGGGAGCTCGGTCCAATGAGCAGTTCTTC; CDR3aa: CASSPDIAGARSNEQFF